Listed here are 19 T cell receptor beta chains from one sample, sequenced in a study of STAT5B mutations in CD4+ large granular lymphocyte leukemia. Method: immunoSEQ multiplex PCR; TCRdb's copy keeps in-frame clones and lacks some. Counted here are about 30,000 clones, more than 65% occurring once; the ten biggest clones make up roughly 1.9%. The sample was CD4+ T cells from blood buffy coats. The receptor set was obtained from a human donor in good health.

This clone was observed a few times. The rearrangement uses TRBV6-5 and TRBJ2-7; 7 nucleotides agree with TRBD2. The CDR3 loop spans 15 amino acids. The ends lost 6 bases at V and 7 bases at J; junction bases unmatched: 15. The V gene's germline CDR1 is MNHEY and CDR2 SVGAGI. The chain's CDR3 is CASSLARSDGGEQYF. The CDR3 DNA reads TGTGCCAGCAGCCTTGCGAGGTCCGACGGGGGGGAGCAGTACTTC.

The rearrangement uses TRBV19 and TRBJ2-4; TRBD1 agrees at 7 bases. V trimming: 4 bases; J trimming: 15 bases; junction bases outside the gene matches: 9. This CDR3 comprises 12 residues. Looked up from germline, CDR1 is LNHDA and CDR2 is SQIVND (reference sequence). CDR3 residues: CASSTRQGVRYF. The CDR3 DNA follows: TGTGCCAGTAGTACCCGACAGGGAGTGAGGTACTTC.

The chain recombines TRBV18 with TRBJ1-3; TRBD1 matches at 8 bases. V was clipped by 3 bases and J by 8 bases; unmatched bases: 18. This CDR3 comprises 18 residues. Germline assignment: CDR1 KGHSH and CDR2 LQKENI. The CDR3 loop reads CASSPKYSGQVREHTIYF. CDR3 nucleotides: TGTGCCAGCTCACCTAAATACTCGGGACAGGTGCGGGAGCACACCATATATTTT.

This clone was seen just once. The chain carries TRBV7-3 and TRBJ1-1; D is perhaps TRBD1 (5 bases). Trimming shortened V by 5 bases and J by 5 bases, and 9 bases separated the two germline ends. Germline V gene sequence: CDR1 SGHTA, CDR2 FQGTGA. This CDR3 has 12 residues. CDR3 sequence (DNA): TGTGCCAGCAGCGGGGGGGGTACTGAAGCTTTCTTT. Translated, it gives CASSGGGTEAFF. The variable domain in full, with the rest retrieved from reference TRBV7-3 and TRBJ1-1, is GAGVSQTPSNKVTEKGKYVELRCDPISGHTALYWYRQSLGQGPEFLIYFQGTGAADDSGLPNDRFFAVRPEGSVSTLKIQRTERGDSAVYLCASSGGGTEAFFGQGTRLTVV.

The chain is built from TRBV6-6 and TRBJ2-1; TRBD2 is a possible D gene (5 bases). The V gene's germline CDR1 is MNHNY and CDR2 SVGAGI (reference sequence). This CDR3 has 14 residues. Between the trimmed V and J ends, which lost 9 bases and 0 bases, there was a span of 12 bases. CDR3 in amino acids: CASLAHSSYNEQFF. Here the CDR3 DNA reads TGTGCCAGTTTAGCGCATAGCTCCTACAATGAGCAGTTCTTC.

This clone has only a few counts. The genes are TRBV19 and TRBJ2-2; 10 bases map to TRBD2. This CDR3 contains 15 residues. J gave up 4 bases and V 2 bases, and 1 base lay outside the gene matches. CDR1 and CDR2 (germline): LNHDA, SQIVND (reference sequence). The CDR3 loop is CASSILAGATGELFF. CDR3 DNA: TGTGCCAGTAGTATACTAGCGGGAGCCACCGGGGAGCTGTTTTTT.

The V call is TRBV11-2, the J call TRBJ1-4; D is uncertain. V shed 8 bases and J shed 4 bases, with 11 bases lying between them. The CDR3 covers 13 residues. Germline CDR1 and CDR2: SGHAT and FQNNGV. The CDR3 here is CASGPEINEKLFF. In DNA form, the CDR3 reads TGTGCCAGCGGACCAGAGATTAATGAAAAACTGTTTTTT. Full variable domain (rest looked up from reference TRBV11-2 and TRBJ1-4): EAGVAQSPRYKIIEKRQSVAFWCNPISGHATLYWYQQILGQGPKLLIQFQNNGVVDDSQLPKDRFSAERLKGVDSTLKIQPAKLEDSAVYLCASGPEINEKLFFGSGTQLSVL.

This chain uses TRBV19 with TRBJ1-2; D not certain. Trimming removed 3 bases from V and 4 bases from J, with 9 bases in between. This CDR3 contains 13 residues. Per the germline V gene, CDR1 is LNHDA and CDR2 is SQIVND (reference sequence). The CDR3 DNA reads TGTGCCAGTAGTATGCGTGGAGTCTATGGCTACACCTTC. This encodes CASSMRGVYGYTF. Looking up the rest from reference TRBV19 and TRBJ1-2 gives the full variable domain: DGGITQSPKYLFRKEGQNVTLSCEQNLNHDAMYWYRQDPGQGLRLIYYSQIVNDFQKGDIAEGYSVSREKKESFPLTVTSAQKNPTAFYLCASSMRGVYGYTFGSGTRLTVV.

This chain uses TRBV6-1 with TRBJ1-5, with D possibly TRBD1 on 6 matching bases. The CDR3 runs 15 residues. V lost 2 bases and J 6 bases, leaving 14 bases between the germline ends. Germline values: CDR1 MNHNS, CDR2 SASEGT. Here the CDR3 reads CASSEKQGGGQPQHF. The CDR3 bases are TGTGCCAGCAGTGAAAAGCAAGGGGGAGGTCAGCCCCAGCATTTT.

This chain links TRBV10-1 with TRBJ1-1; TRBD1 matches at 9 bases. The germline V gene has CDR1 WNHNN and CDR2 SYGVQD (reference sequence). The CDR3 totals 14 residues. J gave up 4 bases and V 8 bases, and 8 bases lay outside the gene matches. This chain's CDR3 is CASRSGQGPTEAFF. The DNA of the CDR3 is TGCGCCAGCCGTTCGGGACAGGGCCCCACTGAAGCTTTCTTT.

This chain uses TRBV5-4 with TRBJ2-7, with D possibly being TRBD2 (5 bases). The CDR3 is 14 amino acids. V gave up 0 bases and J gave up 1 base, with 8 bases separating them. Germline V gene data show CDR1 as SGHNT and CDR2 as YYREEE (reference sequence). As DNA, the CDR3 is TGTGCCAGCAGCTTGGATGGACTGTCCTACGAGCAGTACTTC. Protein sequence: CASSLDGLSYEQYF.

The J gene is TRBJ2-1, the V gene TRBV9, with 9 nucleotides matching TRBD1. Germline values: CDR1 SGDLS, CDR2 YYNGEE. Germline trimming cut 4 bases from V and 7 bases from J; bases unmatched to any gene: 3. This CDR3 has 13 residues. CDR3 DNA: TGTGCCAGCAGCCCGACAGGGGGTAATGAGCAGTTCTTC. Residues: CASSPTGGNEQFF.

The chain uses TRBV7-2 and TRBJ1-6; TRBD1 agrees at 7 bases. This CDR3 region has 16 residues. Germline CDR1 and CDR2: SGHTA and FQGNSA. V shed 5 bases and J 4 bases; nucleotides not matched to a gene: 8. The CDR3 region is CASSKPGTVYNSPLHF. The CDR3 DNA reads TGTGCCAGCAGCAAACCCGGGACAGTTTATAATTCACCCCTCCACTTT.

V is TRBV5-6 and J is TRBJ1-2; 8 nucleotides match TRBD1. This CDR3 contains 13 residues. The trim removed 7 bases at V and 9 bases at J, leaving 11 bases unmatched. Germline lookup yields CDR1 SGHDT and CDR2 YYEEEE. The CDR3 nucleotides read TGTGCCAGCGGCGGACAGGGCGGTAAGAGCTACACCTTC. As protein: CASGGQGGKSYTF. Together with reference TRBV5-6 and TRBJ1-2, the CDR3 gives the full variable domain: DAGVTQSPTHLIKTRGQQVTLRCSPKSGHDTVSWYQQALGQGPQFIFQYYEEEERQRGNFPDRFSGHQFPNYSSELNVNALLLGDSALYLCASGGQGGKSYTFGSGTRLTVV.

The chain links TRBV25-1 to TRBJ2-1; perhaps TRBD1 as D (5 bases). The length of the CDR3 is 15 residues. The V gene lost 0 bases and the J gene lost 5 bases, with 11 bases spanning the gap. From germline, CDR1 is MGHDK and CDR2 SYGVNS. CDR3 nucleotides: TGTGCCAGCAGTGAATATGGGGCAGGGAACAATGAGCAGTTCTTC. This gives the protein CASSEYGAGNNEQFF.

The genes are TRBV18 and TRBJ2-4, with D perhaps matching TRBD1 (5 bases). The germline CDR1 and CDR2 sequences are KGHSH and LQKENI. The V gene lost 2 bases and the J gene lost 1 base, with 12 bases spanning the gap. The length of the CDR3 is 16 residues. The CDR3 DNA reads TGTGCCAGCTCACCAGGTCAGGGTTCGGCCAAAAACATTCAGTACTTC. Translated, it gives CASSPGQGSAKNIQYF.

This clone was seen a few times. The chain combines TRBV15 with TRBJ2-7, with 9 bases that match TRBD1. Germline values: CDR1 LNHNV, CDR2 YYDKDF (reference sequence). The ends lost 2 bases at V and 5 bases at J; junction bases unmatched: 7. The CDR3 is 15 amino acids. The CDR3 spells CATSRHNRGPDEQYF. In nucleotides, the CDR3 is TGTGCCACCAGCAGACATAACAGGGGGCCGGACGAGCAGTACTTC.

The sample holds a few counts of this clone. V is TRBV6-5 and J is TRBJ2-7; D gene ambiguous. The CDR3 has 14 residues. Trimming left V 2 bases short and J 6 bases short, with 14 bases between. Germline V gene sequence: CDR1 MNHEY, CDR2 SVGAGI. The CDR3 DNA is TGTGCCAGCAGTTACGGCGTTACTGGGTCCGAGCAGTACTTC. As protein: CASSYGVTGSEQYF.

The chain links TRBV5-6 to TRBJ1-5; TRBD1 matches 8 bases. The CDR3 totals 14 residues. Germline V lookup: CDR1 SGHDT, CDR2 YYEEEE. Trimming took 2 bases from V and 6 from J; bases not matched to a gene: 4. The DNA of the CDR3 is TGTGCCAGCAGCTTCGGACAGGGCGCTCAGCCCCAGCATTTT. Translation gives CASSFGQGAQPQHF. Complete variable domain (other parts from reference TRBV5-6 and TRBJ1-5): DAGVTQSPTHLIKTRGQQVTLRCSPKSGHDTVSWYQQALGQGPQFIFQYYEEEERQRGNFPDRFSGHQFPNYSSELNVNALLLGDSALYLCASSFGQGAQPQHFGDGTRLSIL.